The 19 T cell receptor beta chains in this list originate from one sample, sequenced in a study of T cell responses to AZD1222 COVID-19 vaccine. Method: immunoSEQ multiplex PCR; TCRdb's copy keeps in-frame clones and lacks some. Of roughly 160,000 clones listed, more than 85% are singletons. Sequenced material: peripheral blood, taken on day 0 of AZD1222 vaccination. These receptors originate from an adult in good health.

The chain carries TRBV4-1 and TRBJ2-5; 9 positions agree with TRBD2. This CDR3 is built from 16 residues. Per the germline V gene, CDR1 is MGHRA and CDR2 is YSYEKL. V was pared by 1 base and J by 4 bases, with 7 bases of the junction left unmatched. The CDR3 coding sequence is TGCGCCAGCAGCCAAGTGGGGGGACTAGCTTCAGAGACCCAGTACTTC. Amino acids: CASSQVGGLASETQYF.

J is TRBJ1-2 and V is TRBV15; tentative D call: TRBD1 (5 bases). In germline, CDR1 is LNHNV, CDR2 YYDKDF (reference sequence). Trimming cost V 6 bases and J 6 bases, with 17 bases left between them. This CDR3 is 14 amino acids long. The DNA of the CDR3 is TGTGCCACCAGGGAAGGTGGCAGGGTGGATGGCTACACCTTC. Protein product: CATREGGRVDGYTF.

V gene TRBV7-9 combines with J gene TRBJ2-7; no clear D. Per the germline V gene, CDR1 is SEHNR and CDR2 is FQNEAQ (reference sequence). The CDR3 has 12 amino acids. Trimming took 4 bases from V and 3 from J, leaving 7 bases between them. CDR3: CASSSNHYEQYF. CDR3 DNA: TGTGCCAGCAGCTCGAACCACTACGAGCAGTACTTC. The variable domain in full, with the rest retrieved from reference TRBV7-9 and TRBJ2-7, is DTGVSQNPRHKITKRGQNVTFRCDPISEHNRLYWYRQTLGQGPEFLTYFQNEAQLEKSRLLSDRFSAERPKGSFSTLEIQRTEQGDSAMYLCASSSNHYEQYFGPGTRLTVT.

The CDR3 bases are TGTGCCAGCAGTGCCTCCGTGAGCTCTGGGGCCAACGTCCTGACTTTC. As protein: CASSASVSSGANVLTF. The chain employs TRBV6-1 and TRBJ2-6; D gene ambiguous. The V end lost 4 bases, the J end lost 0 bases, and 10 bases lay between the germline ends. The germline gives CDR1 MNHNS, CDR2 SASEGT. The CDR3 has 16 residues.

The chain links TRBV9 to TRBJ1-1; TRBD1 matches at 8 bases. V gave up 4 bases and J gave up 1 base; unmatched junction bases: 9. The CDR3 totals 16 residues. Germline-derived CDR1 and CDR2 are SGDLS and YYNGEE. The CDR3 protein is CASSPGQGPSNTEAFF. The DNA of the CDR3 is TGTGCCAGCAGCCCCGGACAGGGACCATCGAACACTGAAGCTTTCTTT.

This clone was seen only once. The rearrangement uses TRBV11-3 and TRBJ1-1; unclear D gene. Germline V CDR1 and CDR2: SGHNT, YENEEA. Trimming took 1 base from V and 1 from J, leaving 7 bases between them. The CDR3 totals 14 residues. CDR3 nucleotides: TGTGCCAGCAGCTTAGTTCGGGGGAACACTGAAGCTTTCTTT. It encodes CASSLVRGNTEAFF.

This chain uses TRBV20-1 with TRBJ1-1, with no clear D. Germline CDR1 is DFQATT and CDR2 is SNEGSKA (reference sequence). V was cut by 5 bases and J by 2 bases, with 6 bases left in between. This CDR3 has 11 residues. In DNA form, the CDR3 reads TGCAGTGCTCGGTTTAACACTGAAGCTTTCTTT. It is translated as CSARFNTEAFF.

The V gene is TRBV18, the J gene TRBJ1-2, with D tentatively TRBD1 (5 bases). The CDR3 runs to 15 residues. V was trimmed by 2 bases and J by 3 bases, leaving 13 bases between them. Germline assignment: CDR1 KGHSH and CDR2 LQKENI. CDR3 bases: TGTGCCAGCTCACCAACACAGGTCGGCGACTATGGCTACACCTTC. This gives the protein CASSPTQVGDYGYTF.

The chain uses TRBV6-4 and TRBJ1-3, with 7 bases aligning to TRBD1. CDR3 size: 21 residues. The ends lost 1 base at V and 0 bases at J; junction bases unmatched: 18. Germline V lookup: CDR1 MRHNA, CDR2 SNTAGT. CDR3 nucleotides: TGTGCCAGCAGTGACTTCGGGACAGATTTCTTCGTTTCCTCCTCTGGAAACACCATATATTTT. Residues: CASSDFGTDFFVSSSGNTIYF.

This clone was observed once. The chain uses TRBV29-1 and TRBJ2-2, with TRBD1 as a possible D gene (6 bases). Germline V gene data show CDR1 as SQVTM and CDR2 as ANQGSEA. The V gene lost 4 bases and the J gene lost 2 bases, with 11 bases spanning the gap. CDR3 length: 14 residues. CDR3 residues: CSVGAGVNTGELFF. The CDR3 DNA reads TGCAGCGTTGGGGCAGGGGTTAACACCGGGGAGCTGTTTTTT.

The chain couples TRBV2 to TRBJ2-7; 10 bases map to TRBD1. V lost 4 bases, J lost 6 bases, and 3 bases stayed unmatched. This CDR3 spans 13 amino acids. Germline values: CDR1 SNHLY, CDR2 FYNNEI. In DNA, the CDR3 is TGTGCCAGCAGTGGGGACAGGGGTGGCGAGCAGTACTTC. It is translated as CASSGDRGGEQYF.

The chain carries TRBV7-6 and TRBJ1-5; D is unclear. The V end lost 2 bases, the J end lost 0 bases, and 11 bases lay between the germline ends. Germline CDR1 SGHVS, CDR2 FNYEAQ. The CDR3 loop spans 16 amino acids. The CDR3 DNA reads TGTGCCAGCAGCTTAAAGCCGGACCCTAGCAATCAGCCCCAGCATTTT. It is translated as CASSLKPDPSNQPQHF. The whole variable domain, filled in from reference TRBV7-6 and TRBJ1-5, reads GAGVSQSPRYKVTKRGQDVALRCDPISGHVSLYWYRQALGQGPEFLTYFNYEAQQDKSGLPNDRFSAERPEGSISTLTIQRTEQRDSAMYRCASSLKPDPSNQPQHFGDGTRLSIL.

The CDR3 DNA sequence: TGTGCCAGCACCGGCCAGAACACCGGGGAGCTGTTTTTT. Its protein is CASTGQNTGELFF. The gene calls are TRBV6-5 and TRBJ2-2, with D unresolved. Trimming removed 7 bases at V and 1 base at J, with 7 bases between. CDR3 length equals 13 residues. Germline values: CDR1 MNHEY, CDR2 SVGAGI.

This chain uses TRBV6-5 with TRBJ1-5; D remains unclear. The CDR3 has 15 residues. CDR1 MNHEY and CDR2 SVGAGI come from the germline V gene. Trimming cost V 6 bases and J 5 bases, with 17 bases left between them. The CDR3, as DNA: TGTGCCAGCAGCGCCTATCTTCCCGATCATCAGCCCCAGCATTTT. It translates to CASSAYLPDHQPQHF.

J is TRBJ1-2 and V is TRBV25-1; D might be TRBD1 (5 bases). CDR1 is MGHDK and CDR2 is SYGVNS in the germline V gene. The CDR3 is 12 amino acids. Trimming pared 1 base from V and 7 bases from J, leaving 7 bases between. The CDR3 reads CASSESGLGYTF. The DNA for the CDR3 is TGTGCCAGCAGTGAATCGGGGCTTGGCTACACCTTC.

The V gene is TRBV15, the J gene TRBJ2-4; 14 bases agree with TRBD2. J was trimmed by 0 bases and V by 4 bases; bases with no gene match: 5. The CDR3 loop spans 18 amino acids. Germline CDR1 LNHNV, CDR2 YYDKDF (reference sequence). The CDR3 DNA sequence: TGTGCCACCAGCAAGGGTGGACTAGCGGGGGGAGCCAAAAACATTCAGTACTTC. This sequence encodes CATSKGGLAGGAKNIQYF.

This chain links TRBV6-5 with TRBJ1-4; D is possibly TRBD1 (6 bases). Trimming cost V 5 bases and J 7 bases, with 17 bases left between them. CDR3 size: 15 residues. CDR1 is MNHEY and CDR2 is SVGAGI in the germline V gene. CDR3 sequence (DNA): TGTGCCAGCAGTAGACGGCGGGGGCTTTTTGAAAAACTGTTTTTT. Translating gives CASSRRRGLFEKLFF.

V is TRBV4-1 and J is TRBJ2-1; 7 nucleotides match TRBD1. Unmatched junction bases numbered 13, after V lost 3 bases and J lost 8 bases. The germline CDR1 and CDR2 sequences are MGHRA and YSYEKL. The CDR3 contains 16 residues. This chain's CDR3 is CASSQPTDRAGDEQFF. The CDR3 region has the DNA TGCGCCAGCAGCCAGCCCACAGACAGGGCAGGGGATGAGCAGTTCTTC.

J is TRBJ1-5 and V is TRBV6-5, with D possibly matching TRBD1 (6 bases). There are 15 residues in the CDR3. V was trimmed by 6 bases and J by 0 bases, leaving 12 bases between them. CDR1 is MNHEY, CDR2 SVGAGI, per germline. This chain's CDR3 is CASRPTGFSNQPQHF. The DNA for the CDR3 is TGTGCCAGCAGACCTACAGGGTTTAGCAATCAGCCCCAGCATTTT.